The 4 T cell receptor beta chains below come from one sample, sequenced in a study of shared clonotypes between healthy human individuals. As defined, naive CD8 cells were CD45RO-negative and positively selected for CCR7, with terminally differentiated effector memory CD45RA+ cells excluded. The table came from immunoSEQ multiplex PCR; TCRdb's copy has only in-frame clones and leaves some out. The profile shows some 2.1 million clones, about 95% of them singletons. The sequenced sample was naive CD8+ T cells sorted from blood. All receptors derive from a man younger than 35 in good health.

This chain joins TRBV15 and TRBJ2-7; maybe TRBD2 (5 bases). This CDR3 region has 14 residues. V shed 5 bases and J shed 6 bases, with 17 bases lying between them. Germline CDR1 LNHNV, CDR2 YYDKDF (reference sequence). Here the CDR3 reads CATSRGALEGEQYF. CDR3 coding DNA: TGTGCCACCAGCCGGGGAGCCCTCGAAGGCGAGCAGTACTTC.

About this clone itself: The sample has other DNA sequences that encode this CDR3 too. V gene TRBV6-5 combines with J gene TRBJ1-2, with D uncertain. CDR3 size: 12 residues. CDR1 is MNHEY, CDR2 SVGAGI, per germline. Trimming pared 4 bases from V and 4 bases from J, leaving 7 bases between. CDR3: CASSSGGYGYTF. CDR3 bases: TGTGCCAGCAGTTCTGGCGGCTATGGCTACACCTTC.

V usage is TRBV2 and J usage is TRBJ1-5; D remains unclear. V was cut by 4 bases and J by 4 bases, with 11 bases left in between. The CDR3 contains 14 residues. In germline, CDR1 is SNHLY, CDR2 FYNNEI. As DNA, the CDR3 is TGTGCCAGCAGTGCCTGGAACAAAAATCAGCCCCAGCATTTT. Translating it yields CASSAWNKNQPQHF. The whole variable domain, filled in from reference TRBV2 and TRBJ1-5, reads EPEVTQTPSHQVTQMGQEVILRCVPISNHLYFYWYRQILGQKVEFLVSFYNNEISEKSEIFDDQFSVERPDGSNFTLKIRSTKLEDSAMYFCASSAWNKNQPQHFGDGTRLSIL.

The rearrangement joins TRBV5-1 to TRBJ2-1; no clear D. V was cut by 0 bases and J by 8 bases, with 9 bases left in between. The CDR3 sequence is 13 residues long. The germline V gene encodes CDR1 SGHRS and CDR2 YFSETQ. In DNA, the CDR3 is TGCGCCAGCAGCTTGGGAGGTGCGGATGAGCAGTTCTTC. Its translation: CASSLGGADEQFF.